These 21 T cell receptor beta chains were all obtained from the same sample, sequenced in a study of cytomegalovirus exposure and HLA in healthy donors. The study ran its PCR with 60 Vbeta and 13 Jbeta primers. Generated by immunoSEQ multiplex PCR, the TCRdb table keeps only in-frame clones and is missing some. The table includes approximately 160,000 clones, roughly 82% detected once. The sample taken for sequencing was PBMCs. Every receptor here comes from a woman aged 25 to 39 in good health and CMV-seronegative.

The chain joins TRBV29-1 to TRBJ1-2; D may be TRBD1 (6 bases). Germline CDR1 reads SQVTM; CDR2 reads ANQGSEA. V was pared by 3 bases and J by 3 bases, with 8 bases between. This CDR3 has 12 amino acids. CDR3 nucleotide sequence: TGCAGCGTTGATCAGGGGTACTATGGCTACACCTTC. Its translation: CSVDQGYYGYTF.

V and J are TRBV5-1 and TRBJ2-5; D is undetermined. Germline V gene sequence: CDR1 SGHRS, CDR2 YFSETQ. V was clipped by 4 bases and J by 2 bases, with 9 bases between them. CDR3 size: 13 residues. CDR3 sequence (DNA): TGCGCCAGCAGCGAAGAGAGACAAGAGACCCAGTACTTC. Its translation is CASSEERQETQYF.

The CDR3 sequence is CASSRNRGDQPQHF. Here the CDR3 DNA reads TGTGCCAGCAGTCGGAACAGGGGGGATCAGCCCCAGCATTTT. The genes are TRBV27 and TRBJ1-5; 8 bases map to TRBD1. Trimming cost V 5 bases and J 5 bases; bases outside gene matches: 5. Germline lookup yields CDR1 MNHEY and CDR2 SMNVEV (reference sequence). The CDR3 has 14 amino acids.

The V gene is TRBV18, the J gene TRBJ2-1; 9 bases match TRBD1. CDR1 and CDR2 (germline): KGHSH, LQKENI. V lost 0 bases and J lost 5; bases outside the gene matches: 2. The CDR3 consists of 15 residues. The CDR3 nucleotides are TGTGCCAGCTCACCACCGGGACAGGGAGACAATGAGCAGTTCTTC. Encoded protein: CASSPPGQGDNEQFF.

The chain has TRBV5-6 and TRBJ1-3; D uncertain. The ends were cut back, 4 bases at V and 1 base at J, with 6 bases in the middle. This CDR3 comprises 13 residues. Germline CDR1 and CDR2: SGHDT and YYEEEE. The CDR3 DNA sequence: TGTGCCAGCAGCCCCCCTTCTGGAAACACCATATATTTT. The encoded protein is CASSPPSGNTIYF.

The V call is TRBV28, the J call TRBJ1-2, with TRBD1 identical over 7 bases. Trimming cost V 1 base and J 8 bases; bases outside gene matches: 7. Germline V gene sequence: CDR1 MDHEN, CDR2 SYDVKM. The CDR3 is 14 amino acids. In DNA, the CDR3 is TGTGCCAGCAGTTTATCGTCAGGGGGAAGGGGCTACACCTTC. Translated: CASSLSSGGRGYTF.

V gene TRBV6-5 combines with J gene TRBJ2-1; possible D gene TRBD2, 6 bases. The CDR3 totals 15 residues. Germline-derived CDR1 and CDR2 are MNHEY and SVGAGI. V was clipped by 0 bases and J by 6 bases, with 12 bases between them. The CDR3 sequence: CASSYSLLASNEQFF. The CDR3 DNA sequence: TGTGCCAGCAGTTACTCTCTGCTAGCGAGCAATGAGCAGTTCTTC.

This chain connects TRBV19 to TRBJ2-7; D perhaps matches TRBD1 (5 bases). The CDR3 contains 16 residues. Germline loops: CDR1 LNHDA, CDR2 SQIVND (reference sequence). The V gene lost 6 bases and the J gene lost 1 base, with 19 bases spanning the gap. The CDR3 protein is CASSNPGRVGSYEQYF. The CDR3, as DNA: TGTGCCAGTAGCAACCCCGGCAGGGTAGGGTCCTACGAGCAGTACTTC.

In this sample, this clone turned up a few times. The genes are TRBV2 and TRBJ2-1, with 8 nucleotides matching TRBD2. Germline V gives CDR1 SNHLY, CDR2 FYNNEI. The CDR3 runs to 15 residues. Losses at the gene ends were 6 bases for V and 4 bases for J; bases not matched to a gene: 8. The CDR3 protein is CASRLGLGCYNEQFF. The CDR3 DNA is TGTGCCAGCAGGCTGGGACTAGGATGTTACAATGAGCAGTTCTTC.

V usage is TRBV6-1 and J usage is TRBJ2-2; 8 nucleotides align to TRBD1. There are 18 residues in the CDR3. V lost 5 bases and J lost 2; bases outside the gene matches: 13. Germline CDR1 reads MNHNS; CDR2 reads SASEGT. In DNA form, the CDR3 reads TGTGCCAGCAGTCAAGGACAGGGAAGATACCTAAACACCGGGGAGCTGTTTTTT. It codes for CASSQGQGRYLNTGELFF.

V gene TRBV5-1 combines with J gene TRBJ2-3, with D perhaps matching TRBD1 (6 bases). The germline V and J ends were trimmed by 4 bases and 2 bases, with 14 bases remaining between them. There are 15 residues in the CDR3. Germline V lookup: CDR1 SGHRS, CDR2 YFSETQ. CDR3 bases: TGCGCCAGCAGCGCAATTGGACAGATCACAGATACGCAGTATTTT. This sequence encodes CASSAIGQITDTQYF. Using reference TRBV5-1 and TRBJ2-3 for the parts outside the CDR3, the full variable domain is KAGVTQTPRYLIKTRGQQVTLSCSPISGHRSVSWYQQTPGQGLQFLFEYFSETQRNKGNFPGRFSGRQFSNSRSEMNVSTLELGDSALYLCASSAIGQITDTQYFGPGTRLTVL.

The genes are TRBV10-3 and TRBJ1-2; no firm D call. V lost 2 bases and J lost 8, with 12 bases in between. CDR3 length: 13 amino acids. The germline CDR1 and CDR2 sequences are ENHRY and SYGVKD. This CDR3 is CAISERRPGGYTF. CDR3 DNA: TGTGCCATCAGTGAGCGCCGACCGGGGGGCTACACCTTC.

The chain joins TRBV6-5 to TRBJ1-5, with 7 bases identical to TRBD1. Germline V gene data show CDR1 as MNHEY and CDR2 as SVGAGI. The CDR3 runs to 15 residues. V gave up 2 bases and J gave up 5 bases; unmatched junction bases: 6. The CDR3 sequence: CASSYPDREDQPQHF. The CDR3 coding sequence is TGTGCCAGCAGTTACCCTGACAGGGAAGATCAGCCCCAGCATTTT.

This clone was seen just once. This chain links TRBV5-6 with TRBJ1-4, with 10 bases fitting TRBD1. V trimming: 4 bases; J trimming: 8 bases; junction bases outside the gene matches: 8. CDR1 and CDR2 (germline): SGHDT, YYEEEE. The CDR3 is made up of 15 amino acids. CDR3 region: CASSLQGQGREKLFF. The CDR3 DNA reads TGTGCCAGCAGCCTTCAGGGACAGGGGAGGGAAAAACTGTTTTTT.

With respect to this clone: Other DNA sequences in this sample translate to the same CDR3. The chain combines TRBV29-1 with TRBJ1-5, with 8 bases identical to TRBD1. The CDR3 loop spans 13 amino acids. CDR1 and CDR2 (germline): SQVTM, ANQGSEA. V trimming: 4 bases; J trimming: 6 bases; junction bases outside the gene matches: 5. The CDR3 loop reads CSVVGQGGQPQHF. CDR3 DNA: TGCAGCGTTGTAGGACAGGGCGGTCAGCCCCAGCATTTT.

This clone was seen more than once but under ten times. The rearrangement joins TRBV10-3 to TRBJ2-7; TRBD1 is a possible D gene (5 bases). The CDR3 is 14 residues long. The germline gives CDR1 ENHRY, CDR2 SYGVKD. Trimming removed 2 bases at V and 4 bases at J, with 12 bases between. Here the CDR3 reads CAISEPSQGYEQYF. As DNA, the CDR3 is TGTGCCATCAGTGAGCCAAGCCAGGGTTACGAGCAGTACTTC.

The chain is built from TRBV6-6 and TRBJ2-7; 8 positions agree with TRBD1. The germline V gene has CDR1 MNHNY and CDR2 SVGAGI (reference sequence). Losses at the gene ends were 2 bases for V and 0 bases for J; bases not matched to a gene: 6. The CDR3 is 16 residues long. The CDR3 DNA reads as TGTGCCAGCAGTTACGGGACAGGCAGCAGCTCCTACGAGCAGTACTTC. This gives the protein CASSYGTGSSSYEQYF.

The gene calls are TRBV19 and TRBJ1-3; D unresolved. Germline-derived CDR1 and CDR2 are LNHDA and SQIVND (reference sequence). The length of the CDR3 is 17 residues. The germline V and J ends were trimmed by 3 bases and 0 bases, with 15 bases remaining between them. In DNA form, the CDR3 reads TGTGCCAGTAGTATGGGTTCGGGTTTGGCCTCTGGAAACACCATATATTTT. It codes for CASSMGSGLASGNTIYF.

V and J are TRBV5-6 and TRBJ1-2; 8 nucleotides match TRBD1. This CDR3 has 14 residues. CDR1 and CDR2 (germline): SGHDT, YYEEEE. Losses at the gene ends were 0 bases for V and 11 bases for J; bases not matched to a gene: 9. DNA of the CDR3: TGTGCCAGCAGCTTGGGGACAGGGCGGATAAGATACACCTTC. It encodes CASSLGTGRIRYTF.

Written as DNA, the CDR3 is TGTGCCAGCAGCTTAGACGGGACAATACGCGAGCAGTACTTC. Translation gives CASSLDGTIREQYF. The rearrangement joins TRBV11-2 to TRBJ2-7; maybe TRBD1 (6 bases). The CDR3 loop spans 14 amino acids. V lost 0 bases and J 6 bases, leaving 12 bases between the germline ends. CDR1 SGHAT and CDR2 FQNNGV come from the germline V gene.

The genes are TRBV9 and TRBJ2-5; 8 bases are a match to TRBD2. Per germline, CDR1 SGDLS and CDR2 YYNGEE. The CDR3 has 16 amino acids. V shed 0 bases and J 0 bases; nucleotides not matched to a gene: 4. The CDR3 bases are TGTGCCAGCAGCGTAGGCGTTAGCGGGGACCAAGAGACCCAGTACTTC. Translation gives CASSVGVSGDQETQYF.